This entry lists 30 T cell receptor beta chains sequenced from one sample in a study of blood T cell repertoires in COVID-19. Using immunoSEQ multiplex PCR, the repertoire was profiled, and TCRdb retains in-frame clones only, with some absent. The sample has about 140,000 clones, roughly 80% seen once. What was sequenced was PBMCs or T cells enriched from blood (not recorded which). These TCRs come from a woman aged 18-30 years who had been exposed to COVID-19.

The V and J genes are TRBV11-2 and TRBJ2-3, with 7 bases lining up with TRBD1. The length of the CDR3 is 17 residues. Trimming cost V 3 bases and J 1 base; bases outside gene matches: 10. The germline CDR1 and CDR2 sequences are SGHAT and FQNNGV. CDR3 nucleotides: TGTGCCAGCAGCTTCCCCCTACAGGGGTATGGCACAGATACGCAGTATTTT. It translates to CASSFPLQGYGTDTQYF.

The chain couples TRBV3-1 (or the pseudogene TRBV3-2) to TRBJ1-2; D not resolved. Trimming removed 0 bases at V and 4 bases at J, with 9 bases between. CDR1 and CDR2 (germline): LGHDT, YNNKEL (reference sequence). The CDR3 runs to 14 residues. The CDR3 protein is CASSQEQPAYGYTF. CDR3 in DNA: TGTGCCAGCAGCCAAGAACAGCCGGCCTATGGCTACACCTTC.

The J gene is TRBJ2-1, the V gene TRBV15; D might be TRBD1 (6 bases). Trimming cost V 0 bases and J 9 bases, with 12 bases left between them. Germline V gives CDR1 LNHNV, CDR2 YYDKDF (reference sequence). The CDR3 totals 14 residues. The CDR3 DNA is TGTGCCACCAGCAGAGACCGGACAGCCCTTGAGCAGTTCTTC. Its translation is CATSRDRTALEQFF.

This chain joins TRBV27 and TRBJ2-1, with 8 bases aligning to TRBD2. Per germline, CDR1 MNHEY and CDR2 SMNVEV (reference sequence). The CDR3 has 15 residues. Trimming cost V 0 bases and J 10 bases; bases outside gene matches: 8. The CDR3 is CASSLSMVAGIEQFF. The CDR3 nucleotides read TGTGCCAGCAGTTTATCGATGGTAGCGGGAATAGAGCAGTTCTTC.

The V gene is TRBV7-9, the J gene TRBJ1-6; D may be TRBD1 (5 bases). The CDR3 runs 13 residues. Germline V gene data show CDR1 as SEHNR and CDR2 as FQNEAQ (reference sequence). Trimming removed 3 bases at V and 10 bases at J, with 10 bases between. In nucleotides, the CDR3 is TGTGCCAGCAGCTTCAGGGAACAGTCACCCCTCCACTTT. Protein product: CASSFREQSPLHF.

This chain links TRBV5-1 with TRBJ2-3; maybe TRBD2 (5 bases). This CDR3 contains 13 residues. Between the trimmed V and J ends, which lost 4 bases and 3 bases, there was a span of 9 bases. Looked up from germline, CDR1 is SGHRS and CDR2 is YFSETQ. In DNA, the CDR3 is TGCGCCAGCAGCCGGACTGAGACAGATACGCAGTATTTT. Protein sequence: CASSRTETDTQYF. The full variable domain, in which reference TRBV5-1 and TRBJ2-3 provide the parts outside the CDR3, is KAGVTQTPRYLIKTRGQQVTLSCSPISGHRSVSWYQQTPGQGLQFLFEYFSETQRNKGNFPGRFSGRQFSNSRSEMNVSTLELGDSALYLCASSRTETDTQYFGPGTRLTVL.

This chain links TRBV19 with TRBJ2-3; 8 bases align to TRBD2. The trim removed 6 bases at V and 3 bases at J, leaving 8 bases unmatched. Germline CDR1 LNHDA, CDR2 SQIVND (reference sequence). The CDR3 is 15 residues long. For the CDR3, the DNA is TGTGCCAGTAGCATAAGCGGGAGTAATACAGATACGCAGTATTTT. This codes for CASSISGSNTDTQYF.

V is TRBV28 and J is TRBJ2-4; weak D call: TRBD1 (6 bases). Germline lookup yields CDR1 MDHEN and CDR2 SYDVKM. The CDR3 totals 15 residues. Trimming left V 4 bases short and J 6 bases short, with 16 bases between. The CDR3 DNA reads TGTGCCAGCAGTTCACAGGGTCGTCGAAGAAACATTCAGTACTTC. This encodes CASSSQGRRRNIQYF.

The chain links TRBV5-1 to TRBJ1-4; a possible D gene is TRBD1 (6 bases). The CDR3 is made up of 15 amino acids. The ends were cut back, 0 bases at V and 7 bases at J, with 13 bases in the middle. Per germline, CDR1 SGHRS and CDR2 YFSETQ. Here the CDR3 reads CASSLGAGVGEKLFF. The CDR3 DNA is TGCGCCAGCAGCTTGGGGGCAGGGGTTGGTGAAAAACTGTTTTTT.

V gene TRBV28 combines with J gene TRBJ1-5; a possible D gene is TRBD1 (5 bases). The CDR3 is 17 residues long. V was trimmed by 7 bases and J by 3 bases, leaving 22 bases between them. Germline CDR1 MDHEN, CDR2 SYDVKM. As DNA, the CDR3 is TGTGCCAGCAAGAGATCAGGGCTTCTCAAACTCAATCAGCCCCAGCATTTT. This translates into CASKRSGLLKLNQPQHF.

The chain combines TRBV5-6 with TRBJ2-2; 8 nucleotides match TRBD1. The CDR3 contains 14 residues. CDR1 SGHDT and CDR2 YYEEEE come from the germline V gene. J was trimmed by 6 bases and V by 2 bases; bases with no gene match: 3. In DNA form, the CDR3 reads TGTGCCAGCAGCTTACAGGGGGAAGCCGGGGAGCTGTTTTTT. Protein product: CASSLQGEAGELFF. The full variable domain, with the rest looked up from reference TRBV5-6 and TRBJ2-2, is DAGVTQSPTHLIKTRGQQVTLRCSPKSGHDTVSWYQQALGQGPQFIFQYYEEEERQRGNFPDRFSGHQFPNYSSELNVNALLLGDSALYLCASSLQGEAGELFFGEGSRLTVL.

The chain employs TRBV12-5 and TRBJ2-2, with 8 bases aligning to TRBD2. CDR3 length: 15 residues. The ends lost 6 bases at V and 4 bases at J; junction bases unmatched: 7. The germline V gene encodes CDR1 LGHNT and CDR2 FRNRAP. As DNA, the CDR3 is TGTGCTAGTGGACCGGGACTAGGGCCCACCGGGGAGCTGTTTTTT. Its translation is CASGPGLGPTGELFF.

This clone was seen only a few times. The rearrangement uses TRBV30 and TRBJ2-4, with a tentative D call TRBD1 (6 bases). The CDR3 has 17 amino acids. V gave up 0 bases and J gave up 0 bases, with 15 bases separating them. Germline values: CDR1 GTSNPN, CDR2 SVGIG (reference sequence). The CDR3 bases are TGTGCCTGGAGTGTTCGGACAGCGAGCTTAGCCAAAAACATTCAGTACTTC. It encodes CAWSVRTASLAKNIQYF.

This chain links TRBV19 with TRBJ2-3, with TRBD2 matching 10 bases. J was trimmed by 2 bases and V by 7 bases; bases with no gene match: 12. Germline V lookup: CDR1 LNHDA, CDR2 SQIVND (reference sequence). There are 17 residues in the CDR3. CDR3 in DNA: TGTGCCAGTAACCCCGCGGGGCTAGCGGGAGACACAGATACGCAGTATTTT. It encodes CASNPAGLAGDTDTQYF.

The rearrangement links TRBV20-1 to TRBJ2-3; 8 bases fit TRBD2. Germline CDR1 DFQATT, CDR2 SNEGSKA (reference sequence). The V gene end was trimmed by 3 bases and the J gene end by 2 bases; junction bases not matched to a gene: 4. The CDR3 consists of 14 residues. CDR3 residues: CSASPAGVTDTQYF. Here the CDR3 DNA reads TGCAGTGCTAGTCCAGCGGGAGTCACAGATACGCAGTATTTT.

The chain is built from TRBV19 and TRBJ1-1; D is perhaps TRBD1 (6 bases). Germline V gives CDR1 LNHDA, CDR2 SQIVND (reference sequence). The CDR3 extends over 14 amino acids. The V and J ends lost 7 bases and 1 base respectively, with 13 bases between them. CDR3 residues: CASIQGRENTEAFF. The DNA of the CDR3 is TGTGCCAGTATCCAGGGGCGCGAGAACACTGAAGCTTTCTTT.

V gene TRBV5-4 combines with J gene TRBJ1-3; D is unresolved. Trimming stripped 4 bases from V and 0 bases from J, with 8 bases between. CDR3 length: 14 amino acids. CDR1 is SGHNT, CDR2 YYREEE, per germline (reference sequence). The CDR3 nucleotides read TGTGCCAGCAGCCCTCGGGGCTCTGGAAACACCATATATTTT. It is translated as CASSPRGSGNTIYF.

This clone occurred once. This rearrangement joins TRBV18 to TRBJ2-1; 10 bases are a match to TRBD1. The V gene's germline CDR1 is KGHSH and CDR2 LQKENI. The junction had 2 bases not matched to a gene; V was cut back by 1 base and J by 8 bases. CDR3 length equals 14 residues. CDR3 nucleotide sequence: TGTGCCAGCTCACCACGGGACAGGGGCCATGAGCAGTTCTTC. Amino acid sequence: CASSPRDRGHEQFF.

DNA of the CDR3: TGCGCCAGCAGCCAGGCGGGGACAGACTTTAATCAGCCCCAGCATTTT. This gives the protein CASSQAGTDFNQPQHF. The J gene is TRBJ1-5, the V gene TRBV4-1, with 7 bases matching TRBD1. Per germline, CDR1 MGHRA and CDR2 YSYEKL. The CDR3 runs to 16 residues. The ends lost 3 bases at V and 4 bases at J; junction bases unmatched: 9.

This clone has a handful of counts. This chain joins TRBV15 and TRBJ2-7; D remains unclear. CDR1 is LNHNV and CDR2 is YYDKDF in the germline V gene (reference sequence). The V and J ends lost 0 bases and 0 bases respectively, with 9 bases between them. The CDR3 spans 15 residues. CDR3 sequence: CATSRDRVSSYEQYF. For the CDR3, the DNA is TGTGCCACCAGCAGAGATCGGGTTAGCTCCTACGAGCAGTACTTC. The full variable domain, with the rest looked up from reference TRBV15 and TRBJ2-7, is DAMVIQNPRYQVTQFGKPVTLSCSQTLNHNVMYWYQQKSSQAPKLLFHYYDKDFNNEADTPDNFQSRRPNTSFCFLDIRSPGLGDTAMYLCATSRDRVSSYEQYFGPGTRLTVT.

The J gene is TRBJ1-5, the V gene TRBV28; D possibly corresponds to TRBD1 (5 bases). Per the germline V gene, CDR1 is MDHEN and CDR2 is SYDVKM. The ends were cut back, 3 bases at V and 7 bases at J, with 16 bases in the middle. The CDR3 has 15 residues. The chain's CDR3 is CASSFQGRVRQPQHF. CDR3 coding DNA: TGTGCCAGCAGTTTCCAGGGAAGAGTTAGACAGCCCCAGCATTTT.

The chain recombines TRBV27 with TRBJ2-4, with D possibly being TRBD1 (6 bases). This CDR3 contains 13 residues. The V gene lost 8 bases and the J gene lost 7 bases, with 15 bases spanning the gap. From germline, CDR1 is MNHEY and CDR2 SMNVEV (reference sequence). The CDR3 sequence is CASAWGPFNIQYF. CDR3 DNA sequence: TGTGCCAGCGCCTGGGGGCCTTTTAACATTCAGTACTTC.

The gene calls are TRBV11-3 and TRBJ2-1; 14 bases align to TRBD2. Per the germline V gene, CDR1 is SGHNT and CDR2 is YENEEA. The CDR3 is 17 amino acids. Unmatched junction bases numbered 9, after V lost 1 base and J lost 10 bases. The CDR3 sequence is CASSLGGSGTSGGEQFF. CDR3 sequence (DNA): TGTGCCAGCAGCTTAGGAGGCTCCGGGACTAGCGGGGGCGAGCAGTTCTTC.

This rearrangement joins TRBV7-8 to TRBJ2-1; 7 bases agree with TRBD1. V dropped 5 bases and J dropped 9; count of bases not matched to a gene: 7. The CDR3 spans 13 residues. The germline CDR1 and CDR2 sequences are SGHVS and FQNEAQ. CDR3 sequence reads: CASSNYRDSEQFF. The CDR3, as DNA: TGTGCCAGCAGCAACTACCGGGACAGTGAGCAGTTCTTC.

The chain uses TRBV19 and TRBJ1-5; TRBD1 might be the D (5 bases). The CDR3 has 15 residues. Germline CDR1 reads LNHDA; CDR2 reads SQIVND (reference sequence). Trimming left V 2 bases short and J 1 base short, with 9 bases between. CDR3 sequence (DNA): TGTGCCAGTAGTATATCCCGACAGAGCAATCAGCCCCAGCATTTT. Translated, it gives CASSISRQSNQPQHF. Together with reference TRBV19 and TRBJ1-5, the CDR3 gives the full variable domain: DGGITQSPKYLFRKEGQNVTLSCEQNLNHDAMYWYRQDPGQGLRLIYYSQIVNDFQKGDIAEGYSVSREKKESFPLTVTSAQKNPTAFYLCASSISRQSNQPQHFGDGTRLSIL.

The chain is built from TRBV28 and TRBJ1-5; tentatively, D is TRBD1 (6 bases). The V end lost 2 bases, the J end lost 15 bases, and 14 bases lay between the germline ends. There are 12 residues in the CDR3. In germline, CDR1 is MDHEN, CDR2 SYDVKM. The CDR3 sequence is CASSLTGGSGHF. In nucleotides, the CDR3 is TGTGCCAGCAGTTTAACTGGGGGCTCGGGGCATTTT.

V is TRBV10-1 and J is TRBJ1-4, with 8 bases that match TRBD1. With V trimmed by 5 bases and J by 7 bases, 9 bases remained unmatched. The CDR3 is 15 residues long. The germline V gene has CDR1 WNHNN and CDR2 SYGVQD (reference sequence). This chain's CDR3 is CASSNGQGTGEKLFF. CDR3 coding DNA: TGCGCCAGCAGTAATGGACAGGGCACCGGTGAAAAACTGTTTTTT.

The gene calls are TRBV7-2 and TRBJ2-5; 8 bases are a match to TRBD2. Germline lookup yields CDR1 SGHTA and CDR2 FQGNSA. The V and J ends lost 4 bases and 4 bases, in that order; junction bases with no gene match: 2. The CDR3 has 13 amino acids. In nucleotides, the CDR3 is TGTGCCAGCAGCTATCTAGCGGGAGAGACCCAGTACTTC. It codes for CASSYLAGETQYF.

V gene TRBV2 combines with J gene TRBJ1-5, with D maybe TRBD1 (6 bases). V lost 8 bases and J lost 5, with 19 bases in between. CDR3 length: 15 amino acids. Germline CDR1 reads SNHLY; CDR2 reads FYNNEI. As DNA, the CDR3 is TGTGCCAGCCGGGCGACAGGTTCGGTCCATCAGCCCCAGCATTTT. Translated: CASRATGSVHQPQHF.

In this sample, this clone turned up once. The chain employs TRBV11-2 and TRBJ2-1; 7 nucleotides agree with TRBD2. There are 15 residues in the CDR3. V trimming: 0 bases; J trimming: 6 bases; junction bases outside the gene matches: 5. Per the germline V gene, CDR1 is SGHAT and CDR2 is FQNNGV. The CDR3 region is CASSLEASGGNEQFF. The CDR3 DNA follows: TGTGCCAGCAGCTTAGAGGCTAGCGGAGGCAATGAGCAGTTCTTC. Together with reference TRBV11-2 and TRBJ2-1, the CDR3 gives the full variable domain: EAGVAQSPRYKIIEKRQSVAFWCNPISGHATLYWYQQILGQGPKLLIQFQNNGVVDDSQLPKDRFSAERLKGVDSTLKIQPAKLEDSAVYLCASSLEASGGNEQFFGPGTRLTVL.